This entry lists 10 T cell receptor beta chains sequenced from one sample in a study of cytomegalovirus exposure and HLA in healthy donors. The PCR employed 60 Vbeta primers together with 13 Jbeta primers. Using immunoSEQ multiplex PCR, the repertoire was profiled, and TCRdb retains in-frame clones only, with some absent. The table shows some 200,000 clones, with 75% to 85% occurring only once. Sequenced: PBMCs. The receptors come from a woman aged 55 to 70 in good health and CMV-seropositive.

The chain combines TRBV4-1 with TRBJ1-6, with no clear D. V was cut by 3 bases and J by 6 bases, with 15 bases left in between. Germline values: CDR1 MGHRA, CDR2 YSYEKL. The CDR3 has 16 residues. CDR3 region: CASSQYSRVINSPLHF. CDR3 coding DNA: TGCGCCAGCAGCCAGTATTCGCGGGTCATTAATTCACCCCTCCACTTT.

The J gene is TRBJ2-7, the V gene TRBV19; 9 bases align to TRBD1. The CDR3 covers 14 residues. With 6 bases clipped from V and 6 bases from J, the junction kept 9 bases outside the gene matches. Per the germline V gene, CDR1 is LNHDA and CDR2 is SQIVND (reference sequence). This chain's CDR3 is CASRRDRDQGEQYF. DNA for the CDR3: TGTGCCAGTAGAAGGGACAGGGATCAAGGCGAGCAGTACTTC.

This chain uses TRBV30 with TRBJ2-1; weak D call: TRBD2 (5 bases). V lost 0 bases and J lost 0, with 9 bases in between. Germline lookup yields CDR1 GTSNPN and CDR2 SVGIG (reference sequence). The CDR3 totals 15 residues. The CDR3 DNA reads TGTGCCTGGAGTGTCCGTGGACTCTCCTACAATGAGCAGTTCTTC. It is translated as CAWSVRGLSYNEQFF.

CDR3 DNA sequence: TGTGCCAGCACCTCTAGGGGGAAGGAAGGCCGGCAGACCCAGTACTTC. This gives the protein CASTSRGKEGRQTQYF. The genes are TRBV11-1 and TRBJ2-5; tentative D call: TRBD1 (6 bases). Germline assignment: CDR1 SGHAT and CDR2 FQDESV (reference sequence). There are 16 residues in the CDR3. V dropped 7 bases and J dropped 6 bases, with 24 bases sitting between them.

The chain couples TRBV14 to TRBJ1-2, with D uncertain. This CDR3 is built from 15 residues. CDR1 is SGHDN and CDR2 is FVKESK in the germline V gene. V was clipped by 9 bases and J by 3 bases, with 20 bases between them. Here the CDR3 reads CARLNGVGSHYGYTF. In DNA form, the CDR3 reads TGTGCCAGACTAAACGGGGTTGGTAGCCACTATGGCTACACCTTC.

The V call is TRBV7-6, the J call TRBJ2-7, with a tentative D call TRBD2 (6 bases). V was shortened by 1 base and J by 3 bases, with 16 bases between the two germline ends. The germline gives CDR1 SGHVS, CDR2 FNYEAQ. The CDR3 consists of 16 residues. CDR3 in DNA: TGTGCCAGCAGCTTAGGCGCCCAGGGAGGAAACTACGAGCAGTACTTC. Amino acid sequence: CASSLGAQGGNYEQYF.

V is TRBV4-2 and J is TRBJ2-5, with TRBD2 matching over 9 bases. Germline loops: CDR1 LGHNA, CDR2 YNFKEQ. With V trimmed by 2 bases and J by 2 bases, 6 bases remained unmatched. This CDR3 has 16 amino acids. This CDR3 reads CASSQYGGGAQETQYF. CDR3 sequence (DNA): TGTGCCAGCAGCCAATACGGCGGGGGGGCACAAGAGACCCAGTACTTC.

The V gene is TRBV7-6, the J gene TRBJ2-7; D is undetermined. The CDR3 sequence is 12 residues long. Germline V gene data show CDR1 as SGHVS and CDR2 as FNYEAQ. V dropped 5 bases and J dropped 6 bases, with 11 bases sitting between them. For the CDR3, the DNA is TGTGCCAGCAGCATTAACGGAGCCGAGCAGTACTTC. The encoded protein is CASSINGAEQYF.

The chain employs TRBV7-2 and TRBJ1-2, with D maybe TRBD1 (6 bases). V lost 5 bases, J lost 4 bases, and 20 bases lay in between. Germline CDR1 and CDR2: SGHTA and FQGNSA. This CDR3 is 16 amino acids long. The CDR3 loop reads CASSIGEWTAPYGYTF. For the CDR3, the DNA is TGTGCCAGCAGCATAGGGGAGTGGACAGCCCCCTATGGCTACACCTTC.

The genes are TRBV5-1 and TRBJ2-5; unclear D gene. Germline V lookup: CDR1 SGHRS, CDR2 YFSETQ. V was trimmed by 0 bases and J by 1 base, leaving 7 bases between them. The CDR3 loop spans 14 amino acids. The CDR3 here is CASSLVGLQETQYF. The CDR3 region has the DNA TGCGCCAGCAGCTTGGTTGGCCTCCAAGAGACCCAGTACTTC.